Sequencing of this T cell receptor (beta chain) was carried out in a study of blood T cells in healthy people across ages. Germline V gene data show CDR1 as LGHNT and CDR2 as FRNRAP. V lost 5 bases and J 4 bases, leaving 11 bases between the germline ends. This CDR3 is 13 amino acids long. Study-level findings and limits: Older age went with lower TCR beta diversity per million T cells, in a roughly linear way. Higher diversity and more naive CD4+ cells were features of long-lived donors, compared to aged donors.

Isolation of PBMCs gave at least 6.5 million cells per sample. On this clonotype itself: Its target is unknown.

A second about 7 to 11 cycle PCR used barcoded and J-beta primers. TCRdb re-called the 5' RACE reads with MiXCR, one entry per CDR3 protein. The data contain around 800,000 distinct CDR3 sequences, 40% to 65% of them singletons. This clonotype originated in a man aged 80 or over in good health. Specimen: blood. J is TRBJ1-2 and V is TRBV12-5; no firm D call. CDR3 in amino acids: CASGPGPGYGYTF. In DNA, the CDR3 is TGTGCTAGTGGTCCCGGACCGGGCTATGGCTACACCTTC.